This TCR beta chain is drawn from a study of cytomegalovirus exposure and HLA in healthy donors. Study context: The same platform used for the 650 to 700 first-cohort repertoires was also used for the 130 or so validation repertoires, as a later analysis reported.

The data were produced by immunoSEQ multiplex PCR, yet TCRdb's version contains in-frame clones alone and is incomplete. The sample carries about 330,000 clones, roughly 90% recorded once. Germline CDR1 and CDR2: LNHDA and SQIVND (reference sequence). This CDR3 region has 13 residues. Trimming stripped 6 bases from V and 5 bases from J, with 13 bases between. Material: PBMCs. The TCR originated in a woman aged 25 to 39 in good health and CMV-seropositive. The chain employs TRBV19 and TRBJ1-1; D perhaps matches TRBD1 (5 bases). CDR3 in amino acids: CASRSGGKTEAFF. CDR3 bases: TGTGCCAGTAGGAGCGGGGGGAAAACTGAAGCTTTCTTT.